What follows are 15 T cell receptor beta chains derived from one specimen sequenced in a study of T cell responses to AZD1222 COVID-19 vaccine. TCRdb's copy holds only in-frame clones and misses some; the assay was immunoSEQ multiplex PCR. Altogether about 100,000 clones are present, just under 90% being singletons, with the ten largest covering 3.3%. The starting material was peripheral blood, obtained on day 0 of AZD1222 vaccination. These receptors were collected from an adult in good health.

The chain couples TRBV19 to TRBJ2-3; TRBD2 is a possible D gene (5 bases). V lost 1 base and J 6 bases, leaving 14 bases between the germline ends. The CDR3 totals 15 residues. Germline loops: CDR1 LNHDA, CDR2 SQIVND (reference sequence). As DNA, the CDR3 is TGTGCCAGTAGTATAGGCCGAGGGCCGGGGGATACGCAGTATTTT. Protein product: CASSIGRGPGDTQYF.

This clone showed up just once. This sequence joins TRBV24-1 and TRBJ1-1; tentative D call: TRBD1 (6 bases). The V end was cut by 4 bases, the J end by 6 bases, with 20 bases between. CDR3 size: 16 residues. From germline, CDR1 is KGHDR and CDR2 SFDVKD. CDR3 sequence: CATSETPLGGRAEAFF. The CDR3 region has the DNA TGTGCCACCAGTGAGACCCCCCTGGGGGGCAGAGCTGAAGCTTTCTTT.

The chain combines TRBV6-5 with TRBJ1-4; D is unresolved. V dropped 5 bases and J dropped 0 bases, with 10 bases sitting between them. Germline V gene lookup returns CDR1 MNHEY and CDR2 SVGAGI. The CDR3 has 15 amino acids. CDR3 in amino acids: CASSPLGATNEKLFF. CDR3 nucleotides: TGTGCCAGCAGTCCCTTGGGTGCAACTAATGAAAAACTGTTTTTT.

This chain uses TRBV3-1 (or the pseudogene TRBV3-2) with TRBJ1-4; D is undetermined. This CDR3 spans 15 amino acids. Trimming stripped 0 bases from V and 10 bases from J, with 15 bases between. Germline V gene sequence: CDR1 LGHDT, CDR2 YNNKEL (reference sequence). CDR3 bases: TGTGCCAGCAGCCAAGATAGCGGGGTCCCGGGAAAACTGTTTTTT. Translated: CASSQDSGVPGKLFF.

The chain uses TRBV28 and TRBJ1-1, with 8 bases aligning to TRBD1. Germline CDR1 reads MDHEN; CDR2 reads SYDVKM. Trimming removed 9 bases from V and 7 bases from J; junction bases left unmatched: 10. CDR3 length: 13 residues. The CDR3 DNA reads TGTGCCAGTACAGGACAGGGTAGGGGTGAAGCTTTCTTT. Its protein is CASTGQGRGEAFF. Looking up the rest from reference TRBV28 and TRBJ1-1 gives the full variable domain: DVKVTQSSRYLVKRTGEKVFLECVQDMDHENMFWYRQDPGLGLRLIYFSYDVKMKEKGDIPEGYSVSREKKERFSLILESASTNQTSMYLCASTGQGRGEAFFGQGTRLTVV.

This clone was picked up one time. The chain has TRBV25-1 and TRBJ1-4, with unresolved D. The CDR3 runs to 14 residues. Per the germline V gene, CDR1 is MGHDK and CDR2 is SYGVNS. The V end was cut by 1 base, the J end by 8 bases, with 11 bases between. The CDR3 is CASSESLPGEKLFF. CDR3 DNA sequence: TGTGCCAGCAGTGAATCGCTCCCGGGAGAAAAACTGTTTTTT.

This clone was counted a few times. The chain has TRBV21-1 and TRBJ1-2; the D call TRBD1 from the table was never checked on the DNA. TRBV21-1 has pseudogene status. This CDR3 has 17 amino acids. CDR3 bases: TGTGCCAGCAGCAAATCCAAAAACCGGACAGGGGAAGGTGGCTACACCTTC. Translation: CASSKSKNRTGEGGYTF.

The rearrangement uses TRBV2 and TRBJ1-4; 7 bases align to TRBD1. The V gene end was trimmed by 4 bases and the J gene end by 2 bases; junction bases not matched to a gene: 7. CDR3 size: 16 residues. Germline CDR1 is SNHLY and CDR2 is FYNNEI. CDR3 region: CASSAPQGVTNEKLFF. The DNA for the CDR3 is TGTGCCAGCAGTGCCCCGCAGGGGGTGACTAATGAAAAACTGTTTTTT.

The chain has TRBV2 and TRBJ1-3; D gene uncertain. Per the germline V gene, CDR1 is SNHLY and CDR2 is FYNNEI. The CDR3 is made up of 13 amino acids. Trimming shortened V by 4 bases and J by 9 bases, and 13 bases separated the two germline ends. This CDR3 reads CASSARPRGTIYF. The CDR3 DNA reads TGTGCCAGCAGTGCGCGACCGCGGGGCACCATATATTTT.

The V call is TRBV7-6, the J call TRBJ2-2, with D uncertain. Germline values: CDR1 SGHVS, CDR2 FNYEAQ. The ends were cut back, 5 bases at V and 4 bases at J, with 11 bases in the middle. The CDR3 is 14 residues long. The CDR3 DNA reads TGTGCCAGCAGCCGAGAGCCATCCACCGGGGAGCTGTTTTTT. This gives the protein CASSREPSTGELFF.

The chain links TRBV15 to TRBJ2-2, with TRBD1 matching 9 bases. CDR1 is LNHNV and CDR2 is YYDKDF in the germline V gene (reference sequence). J gave up 7 bases and V 7 bases, and 13 bases lay outside the gene matches. The CDR3 loop spans 16 amino acids. CDR3 in amino acids: CATTKIRQGGLGELFF. Here the CDR3 DNA reads TGTGCCACCACCAAAATTAGACAGGGGGGCCTCGGGGAGCTGTTTTTT.

This rearrangement joins TRBV5-1 to TRBJ2-7; no reliable D call. Germline V gene data show CDR1 as SGHRS and CDR2 as YFSETQ. The V gene lost 3 bases and the J gene lost 4 bases, with 8 bases spanning the gap. CDR3 length: 12 amino acids. The CDR3 bases are TGCGCCAGCAGCTCCCCCCCATACGAGCAGTACTTC. This codes for CASSSPPYEQYF. Filled out from reference TRBV5-1 and TRBJ2-7, the complete variable domain reads KAGVTQTPRYLIKTRGQQVTLSCSPISGHRSVSWYQQTPGQGLQFLFEYFSETQRNKGNFPGRFSGRQFSNSRSEMNVSTLELGDSALYLCASSSPPYEQYFGPGTRLTVT.

The V call is TRBV6-2 or TRBV6-3, the J call TRBJ1-2; D not certain. There are 12 residues in the CDR3. V was clipped by 0 bases and J by 8 bases, with 7 bases between them. In germline, CDR1 is MNHEY, CDR2 SVGEGT. The CDR3, as DNA: TGTGCCAGCAGTTACTCGAGTTGGGGCTACACCTTC. It is translated as CASSYSSWGYTF.

This clone was found once. The chain uses TRBV14 and TRBJ2-3; 12 bases match TRBD2. There are 15 residues in the CDR3. Losses at the gene ends were 6 bases for V and 6 bases for J; bases not matched to a gene: 7. CDR1 and CDR2 from the germline V gene are SGHDN and FVKESK. CDR3 amino acids: CASRLAGGAYDTQYF. The CDR3 coding sequence is TGTGCCAGCAGGCTAGCGGGGGGGGCCTATGATACGCAGTATTTT.

V gene TRBV11-2 combines with J gene TRBJ2-7; D call uncertain. Germline V gene data show CDR1 as SGHAT and CDR2 as FQNNGV. Trimming took off 3 bases at V and 1 base at J, with 10 bases between the two ends. The CDR3 has 14 residues. The CDR3 reads CASSFRVGSYEQYF. CDR3 DNA sequence: TGTGCCAGCAGCTTCCGGGTAGGGTCCTACGAGCAGTACTTC.